This entry concerns a single T cell receptor (beta chain). CDR1 MDHEN and CDR2 SYDVKM come from the germline V gene. The V and J ends lost 7 bases and 7 bases, in that order; junction bases with no gene match: 9. CDR3 size: 15 residues. The data were obtained in a study of blood T cell repertoires in COVID-19. Study context: The United States, Italy and Spain were the sources of the acute and convalescent COVID-19 samples. The cDNA or gDNA used as material had been derived from T cells, B-cell-depleted T cells, or PBMCs.

Profiling relied on immunoSEQ multiplex PCR, and the TCRdb table lists in-frame clones only, not all of them. The sample consists of a few hundred thousand clones, about nine tenths of them appearing once. The chain joins TRBV28 to TRBJ1-4; 10 nucleotides agree with TRBD1. Specimen: peripheral blood. The TCR was taken from a woman in her 50s who had recovered from COVID-19. CDR3 sequence reads: CASNLGGTGVEKLFF. In DNA, the CDR3 is TGTGCCAGCAACTTAGGCGGGACAGGGGTTGAAAAACTGTTTTTT.